A single sample gave rise to the 15 T cell receptor beta chains below, sequenced in a study of siplizumab effects on memory and regulatory T cells. Here immunoSEQ multiplex PCR was the method, and the copy in TCRdb shows in-frame clones only, minus some. The sample consists of some 100,000 clones, about 90% of them appearing once. The sample consisted of Tregs sorted from blood. The receptors were sampled from a human donor in good health.

The V gene is TRBV6-5, the J gene TRBJ2-4; 9 nucleotides match TRBD2. Trimming at V came to 7 bases and at J to 15 bases, leaving 10 bases not matched to a gene. The CDR3 is 12 amino acids. Germline-derived CDR1 and CDR2 are MNHEY and SVGAGI. CDR3 protein: CASIAAGGSPYF. The DNA of the CDR3 is TGTGCCAGCATAGCAGCGGGAGGATCCCCGTACTTC.

The CDR3 loop reads CASSPGDRSNQPQHF. For the CDR3, the DNA is TGTGCCAGCAGCCCCGGCGACAGGAGCAATCAGCCCCAGCATTTT. The gene calls are TRBV7-8 and TRBJ1-5; D may be TRBD1 (6 bases). Trimming stripped 5 bases from V and 1 base from J, with 12 bases between. Germline lookup yields CDR1 SGHVS and CDR2 FQNEAQ. The CDR3 has 15 amino acids. The full variable domain, rest sourced from reference TRBV7-8 and TRBJ1-5, is GAGVSQSPRYKVAKRGQDVALRCDPISGHVSLFWYQQALGQGPEFLTYFQNEAQLDKSGLPSDRFFAERPEGSVSTLKIQRTQQEDSAVYLCASSPGDRSNQPQHFGDGTRLSIL.

The chain is built from TRBV7-9 and TRBJ2-2; 12 bases are a match to TRBD2. J gave up 7 bases and V 6 bases, and 6 bases lay outside the gene matches. Germline V CDR1 and CDR2: SEHNR, FQNEAQ (reference sequence). The CDR3 runs to 15 residues. The chain's CDR3 is CASRPGLAGFGELFF. The CDR3 DNA sequence: TGTGCCAGCAGGCCGGGACTAGCGGGCTTCGGGGAGCTGTTTTTT.

This chain links TRBV19 with TRBJ2-4; a possible D gene is TRBD1 (5 bases). CDR1 is LNHDA and CDR2 is SQIVND in the germline V gene (reference sequence). This CDR3 comprises 15 residues. Trimming shortened V by 7 bases and J by 7 bases, and 20 bases separated the two germline ends. CDR3 residues: CASTTLGAGGNIQYF. DNA of the CDR3: TGTGCCAGTACCACCTTAGGGGCAGGTGGGAACATTCAGTACTTC.

This clone is a singleton in its sample. The V gene is TRBV11-2, the J gene TRBJ1-2, with D possibly matching TRBD1 (5 bases). From germline, CDR1 is SGHAT and CDR2 FQNNGV. The CDR3 contains 14 residues. The V gene lost 5 bases and the J gene lost 7 bases, with 17 bases spanning the gap. The CDR3 DNA follows: TGTGCCAGCAGCCCTATTTCGGGGGTCGTTGGCTACACCTTC. This codes for CASSPISGVVGYTF.

This chain links TRBV7-9 with TRBJ2-5, with 7 bases identical to TRBD1. Per the germline V gene, CDR1 is SEHNR and CDR2 is FQNEAQ (reference sequence). V lost 3 bases to trimming and J lost 3 bases; unmatched junction nucleotides: 4. The CDR3 loop spans 14 amino acids. CDR3 sequence: CASSLGTDEETQYF. The CDR3 nucleotides read TGTGCCAGCAGCTTGGGGACAGATGAAGAGACCCAGTACTTC.

Notes on this clone: One end of the junction varies from germline; a read error may be responsible. The rearrangement uses TRBV20-1 and TRBJ1-2, with a possible D match to TRBD1 (6 bases). The CDR3 length is 10 residues. Germline CDR1 is DFQATT and CDR2 is SNEGSKA (reference sequence). The CDR3 protein is CSASHDRRQF. The CDR3 region has the DNA TGCAGTGCTAGTCATGACAGGCGGCAGTTC.

This chain links TRBV7-6 with TRBJ2-7; D might be TRBD1 or TRBD2, each matching 5 bases. The germline V gene has CDR1 SGHVS and CDR2 FNYEAQ. The V end lost 2 bases, the J end lost 4 bases, and 15 bases lay between the germline ends. The CDR3 sequence is 15 residues long. The CDR3 here is CASSLFEGPRYEQYF. The CDR3 DNA reads TGTGCCAGCAGCTTATTCGAGGGGCCTAGGTACGAGCAGTACTTC. Looking up the rest from reference TRBV7-6 and TRBJ2-7 gives the full variable domain: GAGVSQSPRYKVTKRGQDVALRCDPISGHVSLYWYRQALGQGPEFLTYFNYEAQQDKSGLPNDRFSAERPEGSISTLTIQRTEQRDSAMYRCASSLFEGPRYEQYFGPGTRLTVT.

This clone was counted only a few times. V is TRBV5-1 and J is TRBJ2-1; 14 bases fit TRBD2. The CDR3 runs 18 residues. Trimming at V came to 0 bases and at J to 5 bases, leaving 7 bases not matched to a gene. The germline V gene has CDR1 SGHRS and CDR2 YFSETQ. This CDR3 is CASSLATGLAGGNNEQFF. In nucleotides, the CDR3 is TGCGCCAGCAGCTTGGCCACCGGACTAGCGGGGGGTAACAATGAGCAGTTCTTC.

The genes are TRBV19 and TRBJ2-7; 11 bases are shared with TRBD1. The CDR3 has 14 amino acids. In germline, CDR1 is LNHDA, CDR2 SQIVND (reference sequence). The junction had 5 bases not matched to a gene; V was cut back by 6 bases and J by 4 bases. CDR3 protein: CASSKDRGLYEQYF. CDR3 DNA sequence: TGTGCCAGTAGCAAGGACAGGGGGCTTTACGAGCAGTACTTC. The whole variable domain, remainder taken from reference TRBV19 and TRBJ2-7, is DGGITQSPKYLFRKEGQNVTLSCEQNLNHDAMYWYRQDPGQGLRLIYYSQIVNDFQKGDIAEGYSVSREKKESFPLTVTSAQKNPTAFYLCASSKDRGLYEQYFGPGTRLTVT.

The rearrangement links TRBV19 to TRBJ2-3, with D perhaps matching TRBD2 (6 bases). The CDR3 loop spans 12 amino acids. Germline-derived CDR1 and CDR2 are LNHDA and SQIVND (reference sequence). V dropped 11 bases and J dropped 3 bases, with 12 bases sitting between them. CDR3 loop: CASGGATDTQYF. DNA of the CDR3: TGTGCCTCCGGGGGAGCGACAGATACGCAGTATTTT.

The chain employs TRBV6-5 and TRBJ1-2; D call uncertain. The CDR3 contains 14 residues. Germline CDR1 MNHEY, CDR2 SVGAGI. Deletions cut 7 bases from V and 10 bases from J, with 22 bases between. Here the CDR3 reads CASTLLVGKRTYTF. The CDR3 DNA reads as TGTGCCAGCACCCTCTTGGTGGGGAAAAGGACCTACACCTTC.

A single count supports this clone. J is TRBJ1-2 and V is TRBV7-9; a weak D match, TRBD1 (6 bases). The CDR3 length is 13 residues. The V gene's germline CDR1 is SEHNR and CDR2 FQNEAQ (reference sequence). The V gene lost 5 bases and the J gene lost 5 bases, with 12 bases spanning the gap. The chain's CDR3 is CASSTGQQYGYTF. DNA for the CDR3: TGTGCCAGCAGCACCGGACAGCAGTATGGCTACACCTTC.

This rearrangement joins TRBV14 to TRBJ2-5; no clear D gene. The germline V and J ends were trimmed by 4 bases and 1 base, with 7 bases remaining between them. The CDR3 has 13 amino acids. From germline, CDR1 is SGHDN and CDR2 FVKESK. The CDR3 is CASSPRIQETQYF. The CDR3 coding sequence is TGTGCCAGCAGCCCCAGGATCCAAGAGACCCAGTACTTC.

CDR3 sequence: CASSLAGNAEEQYF. Written as DNA, the CDR3 is TGCGCCAGCTCCTTAGCGGGGAACGCTGAAGAGCAGTACTTC. The gene calls are TRBV10-1 and TRBJ2-7; 8 positions match TRBD2. The junction had 13 bases not matched to a gene; V was cut back by 8 bases and J by 7 bases. There are 14 residues in the CDR3. Germline loops: CDR1 WNHNN, CDR2 SYGVQD (reference sequence).